The rows below give T cell receptor beta chains drawn from one sample of a study of CD8 T cells in ankylosing spondylitis. TCRdb reprocessed the 5' RACE reads via MiXCR and lists one record per CDR3 protein. The profile shows some 800,000 distinct CDR3 sequences, 12% of them singletons. The sample was blood, either unsorted or a sorted T cell fraction (not recorded which). These receptors all stem from a male donor with ankylosing spondylitis. The CDR3 runs from the conserved cysteine through the conserved F or W. Each record gives: clone size, V gene, CDR3 length, J gene, D gene, CDR3 protein, CDR3 DNA. The D gene is left open where the match is weak. Not every row has a clone size; where given, it reads once, few, many or a size class.

-	TRBV7-2	16	TRBJ2-3	TRBD1	CASSLGRTGGLDTQYF	TGTGCCAGCAGCTTAGGAAGGACAGGGGGCTTAGATACGCAGTATTTT
many	TRBV7-9	15	TRBJ1-3	TRBD1	CASSFQGATGNTIYF	TGTGCCAGCAGCTTCCAGGGGGCTACTGGAAACACCATATATTTT
few	TRBV4-1	17	TRBJ2-5	TRBD2	CASSQKGVSGGGETQYF	TGCGCCAGCAGCCAAAAAGGGGTTTCGGGGGGAGGAGAGACCCAGTACTTC
-	TRBV20-1	13	TRBJ1-1	-	CSAPGLLDTEAFF	TGCAGTGCTCCAGGGTTACTGGACACTGAAGCTTTCTTT
few	TRBV5-1	15	TRBJ1-1	-	CASSSIQGRNTEAFF	TGCGCCAGCAGCTCGATACAGGGACGAAACACTGAAGCTTTCTTT
few	TRBV6-6	13	TRBJ1-1	-	CASTLQEGTEAFF	TGTGCCAGCACCCTACAAGAGGGCACTGAAGCTTTCTTT
-	TRBV20-1	15	TRBJ2-5	-	CSARIRGRPQETQYF	TGCAGTGCTAGGATCCGCGGGCGACCCCAAGAGACCCAGTACTTC
-	TRBV6-5	15	TRBJ2-5	-	CASRYIGRRWETQYF	TGTGCCAGCAGATACATAGGCCGACGATGGGAGACCCAGTACTTC
-	TRBV20-1	12	TRBJ1-4	-	CSANREDEKLFF	TGCAGTGCAAACCGGGAGGATGAAAAACTGTTTTTT
-	TRBV12-3/TRBV12-4	15	TRBJ1-6	-	CASSLALRHSKPLHF	TGTGCCAGCAGTTTAGCGCTTAGACACTCTAAACCCCTCCACTTT
few	TRBV20-1	15	TRBJ1-4	TRBD1	CSANQPGQGNEKLFF	TGCAGTGCAAACCAGCCGGGACAGGGGAATGAAAAACTGTTTTTT
-	TRBV30	13	TRBJ2-3	-	CAWSKRNTDTQYF	TGTGCCTGGAGTAAGAGGAACACAGATACGCAGTATTTT
-	TRBV13	16	TRBJ2-4	-	CASSLGERDTKNIQYF	TGTGCCAGCAGCTTAGGAGAAAGGGACACCAAAAACATTCAGTACTTC
many	TRBV29-1	14	TRBJ2-7	-	CSVGSAATPYEQYF	TGCAGCGTGGGATCGGCAGCTACTCCGTACGAGCAGTACTTC
-	TRBV10-1	13	TRBJ2-7	-	CASSGSRTYEQYF	TGCGCCAGCAGTGGTTCCAGGACCTACGAGCAGTACTTC
-	TRBV12-3/TRBV12-4	19	TRBJ2-1	TRBD2	CASCLDLRWTSGGINEQFF	TGTGCCAGCTGTTTAGATCTACGTTGGACTAGCGGGGGTATAAATGAGCAGTTCTTC
few	TRBV5-1	12	TRBJ2-7	-	CASSRDGGEQYF	TGCGCCAGCAGCCGGGACGGCGGGGAGCAGTACTTC
-	TRBV6-1	15	TRBJ2-1	-	CASRDYGTIHNEQFF	TGTGCCAGCAGGGACTATGGGACAATCCACAATGAGCAGTTCTTC
many	TRBV20-1	15	TRBJ2-7	-	CSAPHVGVGADEQYF	TGCAGTGCGCCTCATGTGGGAGTAGGTGCGGACGAGCAGTACTTC
-	TRBV5-6	12	TRBJ2-7	TRBD1	CASSPDRREQYF	TGTGCCAGCAGCCCGGACAGGCGCGAGCAGTACTTC
few	TRBV20-1	12	TRBJ2-3	-	CSATRRSDTQYF	TGCAGTGCTACCAGGAGGTCAGATACGCAGTATTTT
-	TRBV7-9	15	TRBJ2-6	-	CASSHSNSGANVLTF	TGTGCCAGCAGCCATTCTAACTCTGGGGCCAACGTCCTGACTTTC
few	TRBV20-1	14	TRBJ2-3	TRBD2	CSATGLAGEDTQYF	TGCAGTGCTACGGGACTAGCGGGAGAAGATACGCAGTATTTT
-	TRBV12-3/TRBV12-4	14	TRBJ1-3	-	CASSRGVDGNTIYF	TGTGCCAGCAGCCGTGGGGTAGATGGAAACACCATATATTTT
few	TRBV20-1	14	TRBJ2-7	-	CSARAGSSSYEQYF	TGCAGTGCTAGAGCGGGGAGCTCCTCCTACGAGCAGTACTTC
-	TRBV18	13	TRBJ2-3	TRBD1	CASSPGTGDTQYF	TGTGCCAGCTCACCCGGGACAGGAGATACGCAGTATTTT
-	TRBV6-2/TRBV6-3	12	TRBJ2-3	-	CASSHGPDTQYF	TGTGCCAGCAGCCACGGTCCAGATACGCAGTATTTT
few	TRBV27	17	TRBJ1-1	-	CASSPLIGQGFGTEAFF	TGTGCCAGCAGTCCCCTAATAGGGCAGGGGTTTGGCACTGAAGCTTTCTTT
-	TRBV4-2	15	TRBJ1-5	-	CASSQDHRVNQPQHF	TGTGCCAGCAGCCAAGATCACAGGGTCAATCAGCCCCAGCATTTT
-	TRBV20-1	16	TRBJ2-1	TRBD2	CSARVSGRATVNEQFF	TGCAGTGCTAGAGTTAGCGGGAGGGCCACGGTCAATGAGCAGTTCTTC
-	TRBV7-2	16	TRBJ2-7	-	CASSLGRGRSQYEQYF	TGTGCCAGCAGCTTAGGAAGGGGAAGGTCCCAATACGAGCAGTACTTC
-	TRBV25-1	14	TRBJ2-3	-	CASSGFSPTDTQYF	TGTGCCAGCAGTGGGTTCAGCCCCACAGATACGCAGTATTTT
-	TRBV4-2	17	TRBJ2-7	TRBD1	CASSHVLSGTDSYEQYF	TGTGCCAGCAGCCATGTCTTGTCCGGGACAGACTCCTACGAGCAGTACTTC
-	TRBV20-1	12	TRBJ2-7	-	CSARDGQYEQYF	TGCAGTGCTAGAGACGGACAGTACGAGCAGTACTTC
few	TRBV7-9	15	TRBJ2-2	-	CASSLFRSNTGELFF	TGTGCCAGCAGCTTATTTAGATCGAACACCGGGGAGCTGTTTTTT
few	TRBV7-6	14	TRBJ2-6	-	CASSLTGTATVLTF	TGTGCCAGCAGCTTGACCGGGACTGCGACCGTCCTGACTTTC
-	TRBV27	16	TRBJ2-3	-	CASSPPTSSYPDTQYF	TGTGCCAGCAGTCCCCCGACTAGTAGTTATCCAGATACGCAGTATTTT
many	TRBV4-2	15	TRBJ1-2	-	CASSQEGNTGYGYTF	TGTGCCAGCAGCCAAGAAGGTAATACAGGATATGGCTACACCTTC
-	TRBV20-1	13	TRBJ1-2	-	CSAGAAGLYGYTF	TGCAGTGCAGGGGCGGCAGGACTTTATGGCTACACCTTC
few	TRBV4-2	16	TRBJ2-3	-	CASSQSYQGSTDTQYF	TGTGCCAGCAGCCAATCGTACCAGGGTAGCACAGATACGCAGTATTTT
-	TRBV20-1	12	TRBJ1-6	-	CSAGRHNSPLHF	TGCAGTGCGGGACGGCATAATTCACCCCTCCACTTT
many	TRBV7-2	15	TRBJ2-3	-	CASSLSSLSTDTQYF	TGTGCCAGCAGCTTAAGCAGCCTTAGCACAGATACGCAGTATTTT
many	TRBV6-6	13	TRBJ2-2	-	CASSTTDFGELFF	TGTGCCAGCAGTACGACAGATTTCGGGGAGCTGTTTTTT
-	TRBV6-4	17	TRBJ2-1	-	CASRPSWDPSSYNEQFF	TGTGCCAGCAGACCCTCTTGGGACCCTAGCTCCTACAATGAGCAGTTCTTC
-	TRBV10-3	15	TRBJ2-7	-	CAISESSGGLYEQYF	TGTGCCATCAGTGAGTCGTCAGGGGGACTCTACGAGCAGTACTTC
few	TRBV5-1	13	TRBJ1-2	TRBD1	CASRLDRGGGYTF	TGCGCCAGCAGATTGGACAGGGGTGGAGGCTACACCTTC
few	TRBV11-2	14	TRBJ2-1	-	CASGSGPLANEQFF	TGTGCCAGCGGAAGCGGCCCCTTAGCCAATGAGCAGTTCTTC
many	TRBV29-1	12	TRBJ1-4	TRBD1	CSVATGVEKLFF	TGCAGCGTTGCCACAGGGGTAGAAAAACTGTTTTTT
few	TRBV12-3/TRBV12-4	14	TRBJ1-6	-	CASTVDGGGSPLHF	TGTGCCAGCACCGTGGACGGGGGAGGATCACCCCTCCACTTT
-	TRBV5-1	14	TRBJ2-7	TRBD1	CASSLRTGQGEQYF	TGCGCCAGCAGCTTGCGGACAGGGCAGGGGGAGCAGTACTTC
-	TRBV27	15	TRBJ1-2	-	CASSPRGGNNYGYTF	TGTGCCAGCAGTCCCCGTGGCGGCAATAACTATGGCTACACCTTC
few	TRBV29-1	18	TRBJ2-1	-	CSAEGLPGSIFVAHEQFF	TGCAGCGCCGAAGGTCTCCCGGGATCGATTTTTGTGGCCCATGAGCAGTTCTTC
-	TRBV6-5	15	TRBJ1-2	-	CASSYSEVTVRGYTF	TGTGCCAGCAGTTACTCGGAGGTCACGGTCCGTGGCTACACCTTC
-	TRBV11-2	14	TRBJ2-7	-	CASSPSNLVHEQYF	TGTGCCAGCAGCCCCTCGAACTTGGTCCACGAGCAGTACTTC
few	TRBV4-2	17	TRBJ2-1	-	CASSQADQPGSYNEQFF	TGTGCCAGCAGCCAAGCAGACCAGCCAGGCTCCTACAATGAGCAGTTCTTC
few	TRBV5-1	14	TRBJ2-1	-	CASSLGLGPYEQFF	TGCGCCAGCAGCTTGGGACTTGGGCCATATGAGCAGTTCTTC